This record concerns one TCR beta chain sequence. TCRdb keeps only in-frame clones here, not all; method: immunoSEQ multiplex PCR. The data contain 150,000 or so clones, 84% of them seen just once; the ten biggest clones take up roughly a fifth. The sample originates from a study of blood T cell repertoires in COVID-19. Study-level background: Acute and convalescent COVID-19 specimens originated in the United States, Italy and Spain.

CDR1 SQVTM and CDR2 ANQGSEA come from the germline V gene. V was shortened by 4 bases and J by 1 base, with 7 bases between the two germline ends. This CDR3 has 13 amino acids. The origin of this receptor is an elderly woman with acute or convalescent COVID-19. Material for sequencing was peripheral blood. V and J are TRBV29-1 and TRBJ2-2; D is uncertain. CDR3 protein: CSVAHLNTGELFF. CDR3 DNA: TGCAGCGTTGCTCACTTGAACACCGGGGAGCTGTTTTTT.